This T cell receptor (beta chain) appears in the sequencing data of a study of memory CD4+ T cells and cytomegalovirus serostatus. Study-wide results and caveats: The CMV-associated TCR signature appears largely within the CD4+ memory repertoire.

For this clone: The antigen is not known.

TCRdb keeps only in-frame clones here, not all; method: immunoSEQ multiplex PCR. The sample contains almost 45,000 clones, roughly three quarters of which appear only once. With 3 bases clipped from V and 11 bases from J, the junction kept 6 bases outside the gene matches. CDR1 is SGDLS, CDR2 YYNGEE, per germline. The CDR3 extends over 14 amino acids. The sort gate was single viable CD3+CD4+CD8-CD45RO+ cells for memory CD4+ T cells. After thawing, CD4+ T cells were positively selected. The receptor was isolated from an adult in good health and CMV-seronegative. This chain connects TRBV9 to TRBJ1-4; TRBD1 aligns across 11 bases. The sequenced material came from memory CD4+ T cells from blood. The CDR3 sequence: CASSASGQGGKLFF. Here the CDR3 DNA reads TGTGCCAGCAGCGCCTCGGGACAGGGGGGTAAACTGTTTTTT. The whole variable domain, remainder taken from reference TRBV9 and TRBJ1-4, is DSGVTQTPKHLITATGQRVTLRCSPRSGDLSVYWYQQSLDQGLQFLIQYYNGEERAKGNILERFSAQQFPDLHSELNLSSLELGDSALYFCASSASGQGGKLFFGSGTQLSVL.